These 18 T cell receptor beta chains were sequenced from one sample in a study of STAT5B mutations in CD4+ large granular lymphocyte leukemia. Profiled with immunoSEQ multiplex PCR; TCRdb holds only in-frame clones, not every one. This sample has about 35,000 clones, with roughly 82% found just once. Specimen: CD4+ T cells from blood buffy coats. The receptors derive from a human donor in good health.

The CDR3 DNA is TGTGCCAGCAGTGACTCCTCGGGGAACACCGGGGAGCTGTTTTTT. Encoded protein: CASSDSSGNTGELFF. The chain employs TRBV6-4 and TRBJ2-2; unclear D gene. The CDR3 totals 15 residues. Trimming took 0 bases from V and 1 from J, leaving 6 bases between them. Looked up from germline, CDR1 is MRHNA and CDR2 is SNTAGT.

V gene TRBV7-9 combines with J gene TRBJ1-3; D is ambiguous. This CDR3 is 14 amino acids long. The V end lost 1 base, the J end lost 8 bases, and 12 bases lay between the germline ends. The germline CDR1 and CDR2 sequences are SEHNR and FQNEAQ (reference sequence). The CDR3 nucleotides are TGTGCCAGCAGCTTAGGGCAGCAAGGTCACACCATATATTTT. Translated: CASSLGQQGHTIYF.

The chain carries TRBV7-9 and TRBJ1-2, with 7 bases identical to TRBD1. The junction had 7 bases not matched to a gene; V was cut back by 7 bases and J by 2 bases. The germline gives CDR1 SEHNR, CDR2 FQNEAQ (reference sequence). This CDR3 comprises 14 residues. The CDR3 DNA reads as TGTGCCAGCACCGTAGGGGGCATCAACTATGGCTACACCTTC. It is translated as CASTVGGINYGYTF.

The CDR3 DNA follows: TGCGCCAGCAGCTTGGCCCTAGACGTGGATACGCAGTATTTT. Protein product: CASSLALDVDTQYF. The chain employs TRBV5-1 and TRBJ2-3; the D is unclear. This CDR3 has 14 amino acids. With 0 bases removed from V and 6 bases from J, the gap between germline ends came to 11 bases. CDR1 SGHRS and CDR2 YFSETQ come from the germline V gene.

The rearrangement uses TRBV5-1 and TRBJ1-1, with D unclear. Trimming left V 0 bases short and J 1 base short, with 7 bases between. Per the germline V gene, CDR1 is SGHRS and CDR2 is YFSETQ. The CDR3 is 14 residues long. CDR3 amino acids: CASSLGPGNTEAFF. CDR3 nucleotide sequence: TGCGCCAGCAGCTTGGGTCCAGGGAACACTGAAGCTTTCTTT.

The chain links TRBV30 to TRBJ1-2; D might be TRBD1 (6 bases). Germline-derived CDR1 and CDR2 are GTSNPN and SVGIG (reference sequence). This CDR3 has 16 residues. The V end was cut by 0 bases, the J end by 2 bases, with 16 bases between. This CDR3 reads CAWSVGGARMNYGYTF. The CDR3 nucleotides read TGTGCCTGGAGTGTAGGGGGGGCGCGGATGAACTATGGCTACACCTTC.

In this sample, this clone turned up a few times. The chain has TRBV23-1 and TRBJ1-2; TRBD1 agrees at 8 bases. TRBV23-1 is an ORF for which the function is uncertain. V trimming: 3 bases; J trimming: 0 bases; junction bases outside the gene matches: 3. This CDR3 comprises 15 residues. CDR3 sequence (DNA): TGCGCCAGCAGTCACCCAGGGGGCACTAACTATGGCTACACCTTC. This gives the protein CASSHPGGTNYGYTF.

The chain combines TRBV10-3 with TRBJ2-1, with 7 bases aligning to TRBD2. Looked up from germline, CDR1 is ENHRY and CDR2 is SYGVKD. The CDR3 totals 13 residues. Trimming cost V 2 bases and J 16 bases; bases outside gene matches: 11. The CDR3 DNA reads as TGTGCCATCAGTGAGGGCAGGGAAGCGGGAAAATTCTTC. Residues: CAISEGREAGKFF.

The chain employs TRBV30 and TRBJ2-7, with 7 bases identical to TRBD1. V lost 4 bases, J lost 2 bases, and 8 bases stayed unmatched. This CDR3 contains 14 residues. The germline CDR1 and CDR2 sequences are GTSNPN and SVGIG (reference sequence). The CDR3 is CAWKKQGRTYEQYF. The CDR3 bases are TGTGCCTGGAAAAAACAGGGGCGGACCTACGAGCAGTACTTC.

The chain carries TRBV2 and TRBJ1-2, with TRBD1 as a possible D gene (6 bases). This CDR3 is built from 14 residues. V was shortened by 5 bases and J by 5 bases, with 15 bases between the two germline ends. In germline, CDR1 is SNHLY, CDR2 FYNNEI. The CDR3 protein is CASSTIQGWYGYTF. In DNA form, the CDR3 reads TGTGCCAGCAGTACCATACAGGGATGGTATGGCTACACCTTC. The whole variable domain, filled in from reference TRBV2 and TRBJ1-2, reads EPEVTQTPSHQVTQMGQEVILRCVPISNHLYFYWYRQILGQKVEFLVSFYNNEISEKSEIFDDQFSVERPDGSNFTLKIRSTKLEDSAMYFCASSTIQGWYGYTFGSGTRLTVV.

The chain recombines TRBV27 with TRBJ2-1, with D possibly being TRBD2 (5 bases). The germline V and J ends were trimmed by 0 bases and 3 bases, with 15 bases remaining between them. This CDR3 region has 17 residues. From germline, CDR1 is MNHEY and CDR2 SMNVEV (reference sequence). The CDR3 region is CASSLSMSGRRYNEQFF. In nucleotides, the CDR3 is TGTGCCAGCAGTTTATCGATGTCGGGGAGACGCTACAATGAGCAGTTCTTC.

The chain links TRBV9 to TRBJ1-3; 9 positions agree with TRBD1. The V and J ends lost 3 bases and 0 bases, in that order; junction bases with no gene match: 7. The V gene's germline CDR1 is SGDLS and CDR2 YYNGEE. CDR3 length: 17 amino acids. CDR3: CASSADRGSLSGNTIYF. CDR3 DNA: TGTGCCAGCAGCGCGGACAGGGGCTCTCTCTCTGGAAACACCATATATTTT.

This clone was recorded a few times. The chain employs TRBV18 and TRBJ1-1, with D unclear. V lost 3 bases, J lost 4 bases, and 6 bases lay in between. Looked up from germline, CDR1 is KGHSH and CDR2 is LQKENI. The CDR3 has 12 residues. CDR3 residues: CASSPKSTEAFF. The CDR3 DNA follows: TGTGCCAGCTCACCTAAGAGCACTGAAGCTTTCTTT.

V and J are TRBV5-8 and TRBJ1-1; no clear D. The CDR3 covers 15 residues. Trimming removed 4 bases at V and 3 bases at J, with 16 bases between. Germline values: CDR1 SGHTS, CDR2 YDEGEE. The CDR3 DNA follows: TGTGCCAGCAGCAAGGCGGTTGGTGGGCACACTGAAGCTTTCTTT. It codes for CASSKAVGGHTEAFF.

The chain's CDR3 is CASSGDRRNQPQHF. Here the CDR3 DNA reads TGTGCCAGCAGTGGGGACAGGCGAAATCAGCCCCAGCATTTT. The rearrangement links TRBV6-5 to TRBJ1-5, with 8 bases identical to TRBD1. The CDR3 is 14 amino acids. V shed 5 bases and J 4 bases; nucleotides not matched to a gene: 4. The germline V gene has CDR1 MNHEY and CDR2 SVGAGI.

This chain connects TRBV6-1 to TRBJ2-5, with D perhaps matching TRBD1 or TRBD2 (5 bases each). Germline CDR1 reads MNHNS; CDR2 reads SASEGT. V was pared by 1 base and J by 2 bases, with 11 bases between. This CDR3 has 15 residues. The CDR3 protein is CASSEGLGPQETQYF. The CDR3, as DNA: TGTGCCAGCAGTGAAGGGTTGGGACCTCAAGAGACCCAGTACTTC.

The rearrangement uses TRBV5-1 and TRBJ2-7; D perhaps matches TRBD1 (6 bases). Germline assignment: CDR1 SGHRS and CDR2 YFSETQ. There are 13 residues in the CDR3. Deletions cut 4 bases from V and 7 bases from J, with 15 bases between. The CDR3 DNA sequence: TGCGCCAGCAGCGAGACAGGCCTGTGGGAGCAGTACTTC. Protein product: CASSETGLWEQYF.

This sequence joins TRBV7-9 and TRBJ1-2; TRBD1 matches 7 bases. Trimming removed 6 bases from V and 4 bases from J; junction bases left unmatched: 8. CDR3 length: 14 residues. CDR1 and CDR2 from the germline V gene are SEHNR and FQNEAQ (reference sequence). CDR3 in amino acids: CASRPRGQFYGYTF. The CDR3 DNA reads TGTGCCAGCAGACCGAGGGGACAGTTCTATGGCTACACCTTC.